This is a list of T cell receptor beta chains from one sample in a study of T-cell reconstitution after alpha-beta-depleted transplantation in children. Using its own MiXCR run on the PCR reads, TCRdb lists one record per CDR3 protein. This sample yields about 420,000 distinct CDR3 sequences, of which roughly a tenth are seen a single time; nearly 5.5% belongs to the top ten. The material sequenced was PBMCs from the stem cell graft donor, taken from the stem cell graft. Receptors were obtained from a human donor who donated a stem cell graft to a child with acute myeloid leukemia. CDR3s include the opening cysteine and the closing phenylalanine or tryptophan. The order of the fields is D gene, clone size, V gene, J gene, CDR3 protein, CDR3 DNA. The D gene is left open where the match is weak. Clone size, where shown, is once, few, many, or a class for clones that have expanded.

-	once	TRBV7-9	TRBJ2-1	CASSPLDSSNYNEQFF	TGTGCCAGCAGCCCCTTGGACAGCTCGAATTACAATGAGCAGTTCTTC
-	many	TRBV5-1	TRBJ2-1	CASSWSRFTYNEQFF	TGCGCCAGCAGCTGGAGCAGGTTCACCTACAATGAGCAGTTCTTC
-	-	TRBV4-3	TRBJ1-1	CASSQGKGPTEAFF	TGCGCCAGCAGCCAAGGTAAAGGGCCCACTGAAGCTTTCTTT
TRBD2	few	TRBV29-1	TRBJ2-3	CSVEVNAGGFADTQYF	TGCAGCGTTGAAGTTAATGCGGGGGGGTTTGCAGATACGCAGTATTTT
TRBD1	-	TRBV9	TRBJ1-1	CASSVVRQGNTEAFF	TGTGCCAGCAGCGTAGTTCGACAGGGGAACACTGAAGCTTTCTTT
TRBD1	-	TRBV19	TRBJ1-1	CASTHRGLTEAFF	TGTGCCAGTACACACAGGGGGCTTACTGAAGCTTTCTTT
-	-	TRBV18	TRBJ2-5	CASSPPSAETQYF	TGTGCCAGCTCACCACCCTCGGCAGAGACCCAGTACTTC
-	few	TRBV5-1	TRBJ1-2	CASSLRPDYGYTF	TGCGCCAGCAGCTTGCGTCCGGATTATGGCTACACCTTC
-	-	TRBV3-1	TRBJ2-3	CASCSFGGADLHTDTQYF	TGTGCCAGCTGTTCTTTTGGGGGGGCCGACTTACACACAGATACGCAGTATTTT
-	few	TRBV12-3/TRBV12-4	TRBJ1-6	CASSLVPRGPLHF	TGTGCCAGCAGTTTAGTACCCCGTGGACCCCTCCACTTT
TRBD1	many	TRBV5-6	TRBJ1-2	CASSPAPGQQYYGYTF	TGTGCCAGCAGTCCAGCGCCGGGACAGCAGTATTATGGCTACACCTTC
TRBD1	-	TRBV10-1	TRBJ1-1	CASSESNPRGSNTEAFF	TGCGCCAGCAGTGAGTCGAATCCCAGGGGGTCGAACACTGAAGCTTTCTTT
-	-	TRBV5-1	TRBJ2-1	CASSLQGINEQFF	TGCGCCAGCAGCTTGCAGGGGATCAATGAGCAGTTCTTC
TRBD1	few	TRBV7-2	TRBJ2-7	CASSEGRQGWPLEQYF	TGTGCCAGCAGCGAGGGAAGACAGGGGTGGCCTCTCGAGCAGTACTTC
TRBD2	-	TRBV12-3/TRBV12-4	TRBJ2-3	CASSLLGLAGVADTQYF	TGTGCCAGCAGCCTCCTAGGACTAGCGGGGGTTGCAGATACGCAGTATTTT
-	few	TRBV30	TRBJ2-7	CAWSVPGLNYEQYF	TGTGCCTGGAGTGTACCAGGGCTGAACTACGAGCAGTACTTC
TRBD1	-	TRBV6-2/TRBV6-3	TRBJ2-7	CASSYRGQGPYEQYF	TGTGCCAGCAGTTACAGGGGACAGGGACCCTACGAGCAGTACTTC
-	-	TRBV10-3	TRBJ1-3	CAISDPQGGNTIYF	TGTGCCATCAGTGACCCACAGGGAGGAAACACCATATATTTT
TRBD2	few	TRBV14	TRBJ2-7	CASSPRAGTYEQYF	TGTGCCAGCAGCCCCAGAGCGGGAACCTACGAGCAGTACTTC
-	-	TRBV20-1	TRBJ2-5	CSVKATETQYF	TGCAGTGTGAAAGCTACGGAGACCCAGTACTTC
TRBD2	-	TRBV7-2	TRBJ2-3	CASSLSGGASTDTQYF	TGTGCCAGCAGCTTAAGCGGGGGGGCTAGCACAGATACGCAGTATTTT
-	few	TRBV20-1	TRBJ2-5	CSAPNQGILGETQYF	TGCAGTGCTCCTAACCAGGGGATACTGGGAGAGACCCAGTACTTC
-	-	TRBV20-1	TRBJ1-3	CSARGVGNTIYF	TGCAGTGCTAGGGGGGTTGGAAACACCATATATTTT
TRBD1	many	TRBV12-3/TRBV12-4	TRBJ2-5	CASTLGTGVGETQYF	TGTGCCAGCACCCTCGGGACAGGGGTTGGAGAGACCCAGTACTTC
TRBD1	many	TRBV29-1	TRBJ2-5	CSVEDLGTGEETQYF	TGCAGCGTTGAAGACCTCGGGACAGGGGAAGAGACCCAGTACTTC
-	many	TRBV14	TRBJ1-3	CASSHGNTIYF	TGTGCCAGCAGCCACGGAAACACCATATATTTT
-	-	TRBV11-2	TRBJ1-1	CASSSQVGVNTEAFF	TGTGCCAGCAGCTCGCAGGTGGGCGTGAACACTGAAGCTTTCTTT
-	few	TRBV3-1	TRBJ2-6	CASSQWAAHSGANVLTF	TGTGCCAGCAGCCAATGGGCGGCGCACTCTGGGGCCAACGTCCTGACTTTC
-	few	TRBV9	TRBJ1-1	CASSVRSNTEAFF	TGTGCCAGCAGCGTAAGGAGTAACACTGAAGCTTTCTTT
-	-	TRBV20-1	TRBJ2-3	CSARHDGGYTQYF	TGCAGTGCTAGACATGACGGGGGATATACGCAGTATTTT
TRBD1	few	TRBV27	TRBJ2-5	CASSSFPGQGRTQYF	TGTGCCAGCAGTTCATTCCCGGGACAGGGAAGAACCCAGTACTTC
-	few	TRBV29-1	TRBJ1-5	CSAQGGGNQPQHF	TGCAGCGCCCAAGGGGGGGGCAATCAGCCCCAGCATTTT
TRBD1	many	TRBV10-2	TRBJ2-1	CASSDSGGFYNEQFF	TGCGCCAGCAGTGACTCAGGGGGATTCTACAATGAGCAGTTCTTC
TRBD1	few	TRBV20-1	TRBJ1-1	CSARGLTGGAEAFF	TGCAGTGCTAGAGGGTTGACAGGGGGGGCTGAAGCTTTCTTT
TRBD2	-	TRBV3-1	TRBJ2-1	CATSKDRLAGGVEQFF	TGTGCCACCTCCAAAGATCGGCTAGCGGGAGGGGTTGAGCAGTTCTTC
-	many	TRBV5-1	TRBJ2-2	CASSFYREHGELFF	TGCGCCAGCAGCTTCTACAGGGAGCACGGGGAGCTGTTTTTT
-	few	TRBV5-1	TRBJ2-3	CASRWSTDTQYF	TGCGCCAGCAGGTGGAGCACAGATACGCAGTATTTT
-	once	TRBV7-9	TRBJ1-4	CASSARGREKLFF	TGTGCCAGCAGCGCAAGGGGCCGTGAAAAACTGTTTTTT
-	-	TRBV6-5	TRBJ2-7	CASSYSAGGGLGYEQYF	TGTGCCAGCAGTTACTCGGCCGGAGGAGGGTTGGGCTACGAGCAGTACTTC
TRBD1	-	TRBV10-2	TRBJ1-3	CASSEGPTGPGNTIYF	TGCGCCAGCAGTGAGGGTCCGACAGGGCCTGGAAACACCATATATTTT